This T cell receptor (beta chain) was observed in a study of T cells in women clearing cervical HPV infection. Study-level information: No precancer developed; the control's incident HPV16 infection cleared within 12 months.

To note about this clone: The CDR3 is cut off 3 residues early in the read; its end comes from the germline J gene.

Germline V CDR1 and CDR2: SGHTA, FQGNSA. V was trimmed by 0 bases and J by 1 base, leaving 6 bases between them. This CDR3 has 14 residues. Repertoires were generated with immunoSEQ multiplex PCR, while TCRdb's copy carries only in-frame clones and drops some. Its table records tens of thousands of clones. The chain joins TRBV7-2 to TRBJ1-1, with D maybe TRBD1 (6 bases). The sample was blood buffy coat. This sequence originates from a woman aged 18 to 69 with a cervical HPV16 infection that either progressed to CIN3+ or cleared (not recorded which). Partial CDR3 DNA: TGTGCCAGCAGCTTAGCAGGGGGGAACACTGAA. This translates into CASSLAGGNTE. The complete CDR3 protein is CASSLAGGNTEAFF. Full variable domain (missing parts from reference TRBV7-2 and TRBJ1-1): GAGVSQSPSNKVTEKGKDVELRCDPISGHTALYWYRQSLGQGLEFLIYFQGNSAPDKSGLPSDRFSAERTGGSVSTLTIQRTQQEDSAVYLCASSLAGGNTEAFFGQGTRLTVV.